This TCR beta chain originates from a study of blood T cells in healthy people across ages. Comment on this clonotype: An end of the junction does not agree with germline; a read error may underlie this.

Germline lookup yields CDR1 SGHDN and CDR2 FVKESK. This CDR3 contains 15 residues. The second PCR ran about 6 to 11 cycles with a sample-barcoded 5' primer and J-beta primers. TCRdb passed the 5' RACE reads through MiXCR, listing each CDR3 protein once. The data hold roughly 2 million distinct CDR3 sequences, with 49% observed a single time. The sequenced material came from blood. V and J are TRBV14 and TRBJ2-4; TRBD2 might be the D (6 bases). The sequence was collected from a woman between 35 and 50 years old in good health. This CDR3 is CASSHHTGVKNTQYF. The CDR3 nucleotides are TGTGCCAGCAGCCACCATACGGGGGTCAAAAACACTCAGTACTTC. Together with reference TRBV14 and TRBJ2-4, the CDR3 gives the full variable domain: EAGVTQFPSHSVIEKGQTVTLRCDPISGHDNLYWYRRVMGKEIKFLLHFVKESKQDESGMPNNRFLAERTGGTYSTLKVQPAELEDSGVYFCASSHHTGVKNTQYFGAGTRLSVL.